The rows below give T cell receptor beta chains drawn from one sample of a study of shared clonotypes between healthy human individuals. Some clones are missing from TCRdb's copy, which holds only in-frame ones; the method was immunoSEQ multiplex PCR. The data contain about 2.3 million clones, 85% to 95% of them seen just once; the ten biggest clones take up 0.37%. Sequenced material: naive CD4+ T cells from PBMCs. The receptors come from a man aged 18 to 29 in good health. Some clones in this sample may be carry-over from other donors' samples. Both conserved end residues are part of each CDR3. Fields, in order: clone size, J gene, V gene, D gene, CDR3 protein, CDR3 DNA. A D gene is named only where the DNA matches it firmly. Clone size is given for some rows only: seen once, a few or many times, or a class if the clone is expanded.

size: -
J: TRBJ1-5
V: TRBV7-2
D: -
CDR3: CASSLDTGQPQHF
DNA: TGTGCCAGCAGCTTAGATACGGGTCAGCCCCAGCATTTT

size: -
J: TRBJ1-5
V: TRBV6-1
D: -
CDR3: CASSVKGSNQPQHF
DNA: TGTGCCAGCAGTGTTAAGGGGAGCAATCAGCCCCAGCATTTT

size: -
J: TRBJ2-5
V: TRBV27
D: TRBD1
CDR3: CASSSIRQGTETQYF
DNA: TGTGCCAGCAGTTCCATAAGACAGGGCACGGAGACCCAGTACTTC

size: -
J: TRBJ2-1
V: TRBV28
D: -
CDR3: CASSSLDEQFF
DNA: TGTGCCAGCAGTTCCCTGGATGAGCAGTTCTTC

size: -
J: TRBJ2-7
V: TRBV9
D: TRBD1
CDR3: CASSPRTGAYEQYF
DNA: TGTGCCAGCAGCCCTCGGACAGGGGCCTACGAGCAGTACTTC

size: once
J: TRBJ2-1
V: TRBV9
D: -
CDR3: CASSVGGGAQFF
DNA: TGTGCCAGCAGCGTAGGGGGCGGAGCCCAGTTCTTC

size: -
J: TRBJ2-7
V: TRBV28
D: -
CDR3: CASTLGSGPYEQYF
DNA: TGTGCCAGCACCCTCGGTAGCGGCCCCTACGAGCAGTACTTC

size: -
J: TRBJ1-5
V: TRBV4-2
D: -
CDR3: CASSQGGGYQPQHF
DNA: TGTGCCAGCAGCCAAGGCGGGGGTTATCAGCCCCAGCATTTT

size: -
J: TRBJ2-3
V: TRBV28
D: -
CDR3: CASSDPGTPETSTDTQYF
DNA: TGTGCCAGCAGTGATCCCGGGACACCGGAGACTAGCACAGATACGCAGTATTTT

size: -
J: TRBJ2-3
V: TRBV7-3
D: -
CDR3: CASSLTFVRKADTQYF
DNA: TGTGCCAGCAGCTTAACATTCGTCCGAAAGGCAGATACGCAGTATTTT

size: -
J: TRBJ1-1
V: TRBV28
D: -
CDR3: CASSFDRGWTEAFF
DNA: TGTGCCAGCAGTTTTGACCGGGGGTGGACTGAAGCTTTCTTT

size: -
J: TRBJ2-7
V: TRBV5-1
D: -
CDR3: CASSLVSGAYEQYF
DNA: TGCGCCAGCAGCTTGGTCTCGGGAGCCTACGAGCAGTACTTC

size: -
J: TRBJ2-5
V: TRBV7-2
D: -
CDR3: CASSYQTSSQETQYF
DNA: TGTGCCAGCAGCTACCAAACCAGTAGCCAAGAGACCCAGTACTTC

size: -
J: TRBJ2-7
V: TRBV5-8
D: -
CDR3: CASSSRLAYEQYF
DNA: TGTGCCAGCAGCTCCAGGTTAGCCTACGAGCAGTACTTC

size: -
J: TRBJ2-3
V: TRBV10-2
D: -
CDR3: CASSEVTVRGTQYF
DNA: TGCGCCAGCAGTGAGGTGACCGTCCGAGGTACGCAGTATTTT

size: once
J: TRBJ1-3
V: TRBV6-5
D: -
CDR3: CASSFQQGTGNTIYF
DNA: TGTGCCAGCAGTTTCCAACAGGGAACTGGAAACACCATATATTTT

size: -
J: TRBJ1-1
V: TRBV2
D: -
CDR3: CASSVGIANTEAFF
DNA: TGTGCCAGCAGTGTCGGGATAGCGAACACTGAAGCTTTCTTT

size: -
J: TRBJ2-2
V: TRBV7-6
D: -
CDR3: CASSSRWRDTGELFF
DNA: TGTGCCAGCAGCTCTAGATGGCGGGACACCGGGGAGCTGTTTTTT

size: -
J: TRBJ2-5
V: TRBV19
D: -
CDR3: CASSIGPRETGTQYF
DNA: TGTGCCAGTAGTATCGGACCCCGGGAGACCGGGACCCAGTACTTC

size: -
J: TRBJ2-5
V: TRBV7-9
D: -
CDR3: CASSLVAAETQYF
DNA: TGTGCCAGCAGCTTAGTTGCCGCGGAGACCCAGTACTTC

size: -
J: TRBJ2-3
V: TRBV29-1
D: -
CDR3: CSGGDRRTDTQYF
DNA: TGCAGCGGGGGGGACAGACGCACAGATACGCAGTATTTT

size: -
J: TRBJ2-5
V: TRBV6-6
D: TRBD2
CDR3: CASSHRTSDRQETQYF
DNA: TGTGCCAGCAGTCATCGGACTAGCGATCGACAAGAGACCCAGTACTTC